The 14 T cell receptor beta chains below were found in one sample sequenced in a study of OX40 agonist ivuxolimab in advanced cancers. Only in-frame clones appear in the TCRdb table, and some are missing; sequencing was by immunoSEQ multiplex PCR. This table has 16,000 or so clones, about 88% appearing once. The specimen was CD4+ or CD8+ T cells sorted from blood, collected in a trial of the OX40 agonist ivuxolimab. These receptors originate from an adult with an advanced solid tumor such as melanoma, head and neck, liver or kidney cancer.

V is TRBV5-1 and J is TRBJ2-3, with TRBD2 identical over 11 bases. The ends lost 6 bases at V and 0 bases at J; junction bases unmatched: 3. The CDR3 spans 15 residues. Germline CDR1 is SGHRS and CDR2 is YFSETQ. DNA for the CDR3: TGCGCCAGCAAAAGACTAGCGGGAAGCACAGATACGCAGTATTTT. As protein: CASKRLAGSTDTQYF.

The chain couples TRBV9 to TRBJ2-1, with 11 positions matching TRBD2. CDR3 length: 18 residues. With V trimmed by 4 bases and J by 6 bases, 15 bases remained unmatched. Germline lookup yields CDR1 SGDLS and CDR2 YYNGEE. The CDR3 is CASSPTSGSLGVLNEQFF. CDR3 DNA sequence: TGTGCCAGCAGCCCCACTAGCGGGAGTCTCGGAGTTCTCAATGAGCAGTTCTTC.

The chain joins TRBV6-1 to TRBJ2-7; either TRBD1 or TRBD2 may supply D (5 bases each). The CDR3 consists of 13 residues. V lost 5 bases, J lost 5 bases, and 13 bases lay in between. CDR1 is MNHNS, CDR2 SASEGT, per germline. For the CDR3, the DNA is TGTGCCAGCAGTAGGGACCCCGGAGACGAGCAGTACTTC. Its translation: CASSRDPGDEQYF.

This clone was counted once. DNA for the CDR3: TGTGCCAGCAGCAAACAAGCCCCCTACAATGAGCAGTTCTTC. It specifies CASSKQAPYNEQFF. This chain links TRBV7-2 with TRBJ2-1; unclear D gene. CDR3 length: 14 residues. CDR1 and CDR2 from the germline V gene are SGHTA and FQGNSA. V was trimmed by 5 bases and J by 2 bases, leaving 10 bases between them.

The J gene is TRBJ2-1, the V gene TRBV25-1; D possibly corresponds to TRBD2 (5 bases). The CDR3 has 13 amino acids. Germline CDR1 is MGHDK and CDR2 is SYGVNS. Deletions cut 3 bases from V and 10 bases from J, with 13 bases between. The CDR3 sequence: CASSDHTSLEQFF. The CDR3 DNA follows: TGTGCCAGCAGTGACCACACTAGTTTGGAGCAGTTCTTC.

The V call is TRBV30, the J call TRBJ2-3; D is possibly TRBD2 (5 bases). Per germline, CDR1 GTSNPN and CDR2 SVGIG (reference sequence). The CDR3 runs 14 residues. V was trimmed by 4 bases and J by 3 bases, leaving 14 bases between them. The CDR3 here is CAWTVGGLTDTQYF. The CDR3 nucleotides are TGTGCCTGGACGGTGGGCGGGCTAACAGATACGCAGTATTTT. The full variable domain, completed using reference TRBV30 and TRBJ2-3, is SQTIHQWPATLVQPVGSPLSLECTVEGTSNPNLYWYRQAAGRGLQLLFYSVGIGQISSEVPQNLSASRPQDRQFILSSKKLLLSDSGFYLCAWTVGGLTDTQYFGPGTRLTVL.

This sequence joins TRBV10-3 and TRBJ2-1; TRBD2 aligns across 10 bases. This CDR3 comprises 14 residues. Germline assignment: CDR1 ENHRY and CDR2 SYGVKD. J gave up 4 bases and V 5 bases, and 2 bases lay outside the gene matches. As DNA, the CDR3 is TGTGCCATCAGTAAGCGGGAGGGATACAATGAGCAGTTCTTC. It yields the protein CAISKREGYNEQFF.

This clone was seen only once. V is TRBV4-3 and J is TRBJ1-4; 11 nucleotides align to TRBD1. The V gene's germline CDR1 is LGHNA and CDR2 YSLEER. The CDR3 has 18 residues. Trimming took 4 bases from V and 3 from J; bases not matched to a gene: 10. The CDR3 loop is CASSPTGTGGRANEKLFF. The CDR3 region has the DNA TGCGCCAGCAGCCCCACCGGGACAGGGGGTAGGGCTAATGAAAAACTGTTTTTT.

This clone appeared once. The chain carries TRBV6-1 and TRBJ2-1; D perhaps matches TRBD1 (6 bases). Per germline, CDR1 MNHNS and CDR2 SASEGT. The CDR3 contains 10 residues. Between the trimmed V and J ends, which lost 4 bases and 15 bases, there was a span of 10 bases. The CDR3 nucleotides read TGTGCCAGCAGTGGGACAGTCGCGTTCTTC. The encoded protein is CASSGTVAFF.

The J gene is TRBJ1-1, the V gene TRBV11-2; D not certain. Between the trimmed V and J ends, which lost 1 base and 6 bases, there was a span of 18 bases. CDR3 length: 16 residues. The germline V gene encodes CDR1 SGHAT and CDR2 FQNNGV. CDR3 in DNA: TGTGCCAGCAGCTTAGGGGGAGGCGCCGGCCGCCCTGAAGCTTTCTTT. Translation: CASSLGGGAGRPEAFF. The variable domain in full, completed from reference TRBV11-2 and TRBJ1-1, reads EAGVAQSPRYKIIEKRQSVAFWCNPISGHATLYWYQQILGQGPKLLIQFQNNGVVDDSQLPKDRFSAERLKGVDSTLKIQPAKLEDSAVYLCASSLGGGAGRPEAFFGQGTRLTVV.

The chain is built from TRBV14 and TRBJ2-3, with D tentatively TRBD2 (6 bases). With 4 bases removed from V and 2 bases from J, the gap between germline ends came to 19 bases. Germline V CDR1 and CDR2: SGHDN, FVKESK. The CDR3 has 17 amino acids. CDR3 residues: CASSRLGSGGFTDTQYF. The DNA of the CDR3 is TGTGCCAGCAGCCGCCTGGGAAGCGGAGGGTTCACAGATACGCAGTATTTT.

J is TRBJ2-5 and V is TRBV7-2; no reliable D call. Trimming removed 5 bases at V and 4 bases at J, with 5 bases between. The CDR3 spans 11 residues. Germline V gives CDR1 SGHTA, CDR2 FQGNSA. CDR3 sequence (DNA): TGTGCCAGCAGCCCCTCAGAGACCCAGTACTTC. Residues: CASSPSETQYF. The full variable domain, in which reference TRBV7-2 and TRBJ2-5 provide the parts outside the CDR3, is GAGVSQSPSNKVTEKGKDVELRCDPISGHTALYWYRQSLGQGLEFLIYFQGNSAPDKSGLPSDRFSAERTGGSVSTLTIQRTQQEDSAVYLCASSPSETQYFGPGTRLLVL.

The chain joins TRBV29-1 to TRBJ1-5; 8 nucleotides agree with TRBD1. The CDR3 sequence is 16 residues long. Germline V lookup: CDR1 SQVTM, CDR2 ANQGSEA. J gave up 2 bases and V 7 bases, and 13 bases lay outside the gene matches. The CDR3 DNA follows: TGCAGCGCCCTTACCACAGGGGGGGTCGGCAATCAGCCCCAGCATTTT. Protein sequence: CSALTTGGVGNQPQHF. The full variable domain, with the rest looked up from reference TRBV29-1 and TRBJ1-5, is SAVISQKPSRDICQRGTSLTIQCQVDSQVTMMFWYRQQPGQSLTLIATANQGSEATYESGFVIDKFPISRPNLTFSTLTVSNMSPEDSSIYLCSALTTGGVGNQPQHFGDGTRLSIL.

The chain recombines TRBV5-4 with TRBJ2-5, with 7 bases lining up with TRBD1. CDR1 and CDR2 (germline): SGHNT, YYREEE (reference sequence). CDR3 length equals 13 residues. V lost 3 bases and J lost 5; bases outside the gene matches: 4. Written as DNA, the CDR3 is TGTGCCAGCAGCTCCAGGGGGATGGAGACCCAGTACTTC. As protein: CASSSRGMETQYF.